The 26 T cell receptor beta chains presented below share a single source sample, sequenced in a study of vaccination effects on CD4 cells after COVID-19. These TCRs' antigens remain unknown. Following culture for approximately ten days, CD4+ T cells were isolated. The cohort was immunized with two doses of either the BNT162b2 or mRNA-1273 vaccine. Using immunoSEQ multiplex PCR, the repertoire was profiled, and TCRdb retains in-frame clones only, with some absent. Of 25,000 to 35,000 clones detected, 70% to 75% appear once; the ten largest clones hold 15%. Source: CD4+ T cells from PBMCs cultured without peptide, taken after COVID-19 vaccination. The receptors were gathered from a human donor who received a COVID-19 vaccine.

The rearrangement joins TRBV6-5 to TRBJ1-1; perhaps TRBD1 as D (6 bases). From germline, CDR1 is MNHEY and CDR2 SVGAGI. This CDR3 is 14 amino acids long. V was trimmed by 2 bases and J by 9 bases, leaving 16 bases between them. This chain's CDR3 is CASSYAGETPKAFF. DNA of the CDR3: TGTGCCAGCAGTTACGCAGGGGAAACACCCAAAGCTTTCTTT.

There are a few counts of this clone. The CDR3 sequence: CASSLAPALNTGELFF. In DNA, the CDR3 is TGCGCCAGCAGCTTGGCACCAGCTTTGAACACCGGGGAGCTGTTTTTT. The rearrangement uses TRBV5-1 and TRBJ2-2, with D uncertain. Germline V lookup: CDR1 SGHRS, CDR2 YFSETQ. V gave up 0 bases and J gave up 1 base, with 10 bases separating them. The CDR3 consists of 16 residues.

The CDR3 loop reads CASRRDRGVWELFF. The CDR3 nucleotides are TGTGCCAGTCGACGGGACAGGGGTGTTTGGGAGCTGTTTTTT. The gene calls are TRBV19 and TRBJ2-2, with 10 nucleotides matching TRBD1. The germline V gene encodes CDR1 LNHDA and CDR2 SQIVND (reference sequence). V lost 8 bases to trimming and J lost 9 bases; unmatched junction nucleotides: 9. The length of the CDR3 is 14 residues.

The CDR3 region is CASSRQGGTKNIQYF. The CDR3 nucleotides are TGTGCCAGCTCCCGACAGGGGGGGACCAAAAACATTCAGTACTTC. The rearrangement links TRBV6-5 to TRBJ2-4; 9 bases line up with TRBD1. This CDR3 region has 15 residues. CDR1 is MNHEY and CDR2 is SVGAGI in the germline V gene. After removal of 8 bases from V and 2 bases from J, the junction contained 7 bases not matched to a gene.

This chain links TRBV7-2 with TRBJ1-4; D might be TRBD1 (6 bases). V lost 2 bases and J 5 bases, leaving 9 bases between the germline ends. Germline V lookup: CDR1 SGHTA, CDR2 FQGNSA. This CDR3 is 14 amino acids long. The CDR3: CASSLTGPNEKLFF. Written as DNA, the CDR3 is TGTGCCAGCAGCTTAACAGGGCCAAATGAAAAACTGTTTTTT. The entire variable domain, with the rest obtained from reference TRBV7-2 and TRBJ1-4, is as follows: GAGVSQSPSNKVTEKGKDVELRCDPISGHTALYWYRQSLGQGLEFLIYFQGNSAPDKSGLPSDRFSAERTGGSVSTLTIQRTQQEDSAVYLCASSLTGPNEKLFFGSGTQLSVL.

The V and J genes are TRBV15 and TRBJ2-5; 7 positions agree with TRBD2. The CDR3 is made up of 14 amino acids. V dropped 5 bases and J dropped 5; count of bases not matched to a gene: 8. Germline V gene sequence: CDR1 LNHNV, CDR2 YYDKDF (reference sequence). The CDR3 protein is CATSGRGGSETQYF. The CDR3, as DNA: TGTGCCACCAGCGGGAGAGGCGGGAGTGAGACCCAGTACTTC. Using reference TRBV15 and TRBJ2-5 for the parts outside the CDR3, the full variable domain is DAMVIQNPRYQVTQFGKPVTLSCSQTLNHNVMYWYQQKSSQAPKLLFHYYDKDFNNEADTPDNFQSRRPNTSFCFLDIRSPGLGDTAMYLCATSGRGGSETQYFGPGTRLLVL.

In this sample, this clone is medium-sized. The chain couples TRBV30 to TRBJ1-2; 7 bases align to TRBD1. Per the germline V gene, CDR1 is GTSNPN and CDR2 is SVGIG (reference sequence). With V trimmed by 4 bases and J by 1 base, 3 bases remained unmatched. The CDR3 consists of 13 residues. CDR3 DNA: TGTGCCTGGAAGGGACAGAATAACTATGGCTACACCTTC. Translating gives CAWKGQNNYGYTF.

This chain joins TRBV11-2 and TRBJ2-1; D perhaps matches TRBD2 (5 bases). Germline V gives CDR1 SGHAT, CDR2 FQNNGV. The CDR3 covers 15 residues. The ends were cut back, 1 base at V and 4 bases at J, with 11 bases in the middle. This CDR3 reads CASSLVQTIYNEQFF. CDR3 sequence (DNA): TGTGCCAGCAGCTTAGTCCAGACTATATACAATGAGCAGTTCTTC.

V usage is TRBV19 and J usage is TRBJ1-1, with D perhaps matching TRBD1 (6 bases). Trimming shortened V by 5 bases and J by 2 bases, and 15 bases separated the two germline ends. CDR1 LNHDA and CDR2 SQIVND come from the germline V gene (reference sequence). The length of the CDR3 is 15 residues. This CDR3 reads CASSLFGQRNTEAFF. The DNA for the CDR3 is TGTGCCAGTAGTCTTTTCGGACAGCGAAACACTGAAGCTTTCTTT.

The V gene is TRBV10-3, the J gene TRBJ1-2; the D gene is possibly TRBD1 (6 bases). CDR1 ENHRY and CDR2 SYGVKD come from the germline V gene. This CDR3 is 16 amino acids long. The V end was cut by 8 bases, the J end by 6 bases, with 25 bases between. The CDR3 loop reads CAISVENTGNGDGYTF. The DNA of the CDR3 is TGTGCCATCTCTGTTGAGAATACAGGGAATGGCGATGGCTACACCTTC.

V gene TRBV15 combines with J gene TRBJ2-1; no clear D. The CDR3 sequence is 13 residues long. CDR1 is LNHNV and CDR2 is YYDKDF in the germline V gene (reference sequence). The V end was cut by 0 bases, the J end by 10 bases, with 10 bases between. For the CDR3, the DNA is TGTGCCACCAGCAGAGATAACTACATCGAGCAGTTCTTC. As protein: CATSRDNYIEQFF.

The chain links TRBV4-3 to TRBJ2-5; TRBD2 agrees at 8 bases. Germline V CDR1 and CDR2: LGHNA, YSLEER. The CDR3 has 15 amino acids. With V trimmed by 0 bases and J by 4 bases, 4 bases remained unmatched. The CDR3 DNA follows: TGCGCCAGCAGCCAAGATCCGGGGGGGCGAGAGACCCAGTACTTC. It is translated as CASSQDPGGRETQYF.

The chain recombines TRBV4-2 with TRBJ1-2; D unresolved. There are 13 residues in the CDR3. Per germline, CDR1 LGHNA and CDR2 YNFKEQ. Trimming left V 1 base short and J 2 bases short, with 5 bases between. The CDR3 DNA follows: TGTGCCAGCAGCCAAGGGCAGAACTATGGCTACACCTTC. This encodes CASSQGQNYGYTF.

The sample holds a few counts of this clone. CDR3 in DNA: TGTGCCAGCAGTTTGTACGGGGGAATGTTGGACGGAAACTATGGCTACACCTTC. Amino acid sequence: CASSLYGGMLDGNYGYTF. The V call is TRBV28, the J call TRBJ1-2, with D maybe TRBD1 (5 bases). Germline CDR1 MDHEN, CDR2 SYDVKM. The ends were cut back, 3 bases at V and 2 bases at J, with 22 bases in the middle. This CDR3 contains 18 residues.

The chain's CDR3 is CASSQGTGAYYGYTF. CDR3 in DNA: TGTGCCAGCAGCCAGGGGACAGGGGCTTACTATGGCTACACCTTC. V and J are TRBV4-2 and TRBJ1-2; 10 positions agree with TRBD1. CDR3 length: 15 residues. Germline V gene data show CDR1 as LGHNA and CDR2 as YNFKEQ. Trimming cost V 3 bases and J 3 bases; bases outside gene matches: 4.

This clone appeared a few times. This chain links TRBV29-1 with TRBJ1-1; TRBD1 is a possible D gene (6 bases). Germline V gene data show CDR1 as SQVTM and CDR2 as ANQGSEA. Trimming stripped 6 bases from V and 5 bases from J, with 25 bases between. This CDR3 contains 16 residues. The chain's CDR3 is CSVTGTPLNRVTEAFF. CDR3 coding DNA: TGCAGCGTGACCGGGACACCATTGAACAGGGTGACTGAAGCTTTCTTT.

J is TRBJ2-2 and V is TRBV20-1; D remains ambiguous. The V gene lost 3 bases and the J gene lost 0 bases, with 17 bases spanning the gap. CDR3 length: 17 amino acids. CDR1 is DFQATT and CDR2 is SNEGSKA in the germline V gene (reference sequence). The CDR3 coding sequence is TGCAGTGCTAGTGGTGGTGGCGGCCTCGCGAACACCGGGGAGCTGTTTTTT. Translation: CSASGGGGLANTGELFF.

This clone was seen once. The chain carries TRBV7-9 and TRBJ1-4; tentatively, D is TRBD1 (6 bases). The CDR3 has 17 residues. In germline, CDR1 is SEHNR, CDR2 FQNEAQ (reference sequence). Trimming took off 4 bases at V and 0 bases at J, with 15 bases between the two ends. For the CDR3, the DNA is TGTGCCAGCAGCTCCAACAGGGATACATCAACTAATGAAAAACTGTTTTTT. Residues: CASSSNRDTSTNEKLFF. Full variable domain (remainder filled in from reference TRBV7-9 and TRBJ1-4): DTGVSQNPRHKITKRGQNVTFRCDPISEHNRLYWYRQTLGQGPEFLTYFQNEAQLEKSRLLSDRFSAERPKGSFSTLEIQRTEQGDSAMYLCASSSNRDTSTNEKLFFGSGTQLSVL.

The chain employs TRBV25-1 and TRBJ1-1; D gene unclear. The CDR3 is 14 residues long. Germline V gives CDR1 MGHDK, CDR2 SYGVNS. V dropped 3 bases and J dropped 6 bases, with 14 bases sitting between them. The CDR3 nucleotides read TGTGCCAGCAGTGACGGCGAGAGTTGGGCTGAAGCTTTCTTT. Translating it yields CASSDGESWAEAFF. The entire variable domain, with the rest obtained from reference TRBV25-1 and TRBJ1-1, is as follows: EADIYQTPRYLVIGTGKKITLECSQTMGHDKMYWYQQDPGMELHLIHYSYGVNSTEKGDLSSESTVSRIRTEHFPLTLESARPSHTSQYLCASSDGESWAEAFFGQGTRLTVV.

The chain recombines TRBV10-3 with TRBJ2-2, with 10 positions matching TRBD1. CDR3 length: 16 residues. Germline V gene data show CDR1 as ENHRY and CDR2 as SYGVKD. Germline trimming cut 4 bases from V and 1 base from J; bases unmatched to any gene: 3. The CDR3 DNA reads TGTGCCATCAGTGTAAGGGACAGGGGGAACACCGGGGAGCTGTTTTTT. This encodes CAISVRDRGNTGELFF.

The gene calls are TRBV7-3 and TRBJ2-7, with 9 bases matching TRBD2. V lost 2 bases and J lost 2; bases outside the gene matches: 4. CDR1 is SGHTA, CDR2 FQGTGA, per germline. The CDR3 contains 15 residues. Written as DNA, the CDR3 is TGTGCCAGCAGCTTATCGGCGGGGGGGACCTACGAGCAGTACTTC. Residues: CASSLSAGGTYEQYF.

The rearrangement links TRBV19 to TRBJ2-1, with 9 bases lining up with TRBD2. With 4 bases clipped from V and 4 bases from J, the junction kept 5 bases outside the gene matches. The germline V gene encodes CDR1 LNHDA and CDR2 SQIVND (reference sequence). CDR3 size: 15 residues. The DNA for the CDR3 is TGTGCCAGTAGTAAGACTAGCGGAGATTACAATGAGCAGTTCTTC. Translation: CASSKTSGDYNEQFF.

For the CDR3, the DNA is TGCGCCAGCAGCCCCATTGGGGAGGGAGGGTACGAGCAGTACTTC. Protein: CASSPIGEGGYEQYF. The chain is built from TRBV5-1 and TRBJ2-7; 7 bases are a match to TRBD2. The CDR3 runs to 15 residues. Germline CDR1 SGHRS, CDR2 YFSETQ. The V gene end was trimmed by 4 bases and the J gene end by 4 bases; junction bases not matched to a gene: 11.

The chain uses TRBV19 and TRBJ1-6; a weak D match, TRBD1 (5 bases). Germline assignment: CDR1 LNHDA and CDR2 SQIVND (reference sequence). CDR3 length equals 15 residues. Between the trimmed V and J ends, which lost 3 bases and 6 bases, there was a span of 12 bases. CDR3 sequence (DNA): TGTGCCAGTAGTATTGGGGACGTTCTTAATTCACCCCTCCACTTT. Translated, it gives CASSIGDVLNSPLHF.

V gene TRBV5-6 combines with J gene TRBJ1-1; unclear D gene. With 6 bases removed from V and 4 bases from J, the gap between germline ends came to 16 bases. Germline loops: CDR1 SGHDT, CDR2 YYEEEE. There are 14 residues in the CDR3. CDR3 sequence reads: CASTLTGLRTEAFF. DNA of the CDR3: TGTGCCAGCACACTTACCGGTCTGCGCACTGAAGCTTTCTTT. Together with reference TRBV5-6 and TRBJ1-1, the CDR3 gives the full variable domain: DAGVTQSPTHLIKTRGQQVTLRCSPKSGHDTVSWYQQALGQGPQFIFQYYEEEERQRGNFPDRFSGHQFPNYSSELNVNALLLGDSALYLCASTLTGLRTEAFFGQGTRLTVV.

This chain links TRBV28 with TRBJ1-1; maybe TRBD1 (5 bases). V lost 5 bases and J lost 1, with 14 bases in between. This CDR3 comprises 15 residues. The germline V gene has CDR1 MDHEN and CDR2 SYDVKM. Written as DNA, the CDR3 is TGTGCCAGCAGTGTACCGAGGGGCCGGAACACTGAAGCTTTCTTT. Protein product: CASSVPRGRNTEAFF.